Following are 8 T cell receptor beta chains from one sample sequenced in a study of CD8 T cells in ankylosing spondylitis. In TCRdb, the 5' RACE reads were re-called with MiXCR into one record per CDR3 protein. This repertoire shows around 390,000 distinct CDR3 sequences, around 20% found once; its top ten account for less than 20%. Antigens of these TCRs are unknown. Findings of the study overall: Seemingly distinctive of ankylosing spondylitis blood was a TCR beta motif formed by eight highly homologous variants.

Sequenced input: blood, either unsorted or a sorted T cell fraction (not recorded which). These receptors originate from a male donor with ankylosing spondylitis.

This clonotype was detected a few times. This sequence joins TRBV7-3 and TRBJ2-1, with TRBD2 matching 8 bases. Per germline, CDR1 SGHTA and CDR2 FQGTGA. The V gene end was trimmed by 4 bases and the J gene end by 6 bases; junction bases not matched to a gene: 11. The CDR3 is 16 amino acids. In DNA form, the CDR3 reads TGTGCCAGCAGCTCTATTGGTAGCGGGATAAGCAATGAGCAGTTCTTC. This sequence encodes CASSSIGSGISNEQFF. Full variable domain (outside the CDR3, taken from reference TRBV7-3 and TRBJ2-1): GAGVSQTPSNKVTEKGKYVELRCDPISGHTALYWYRQSLGQGPEFLIYFQGTGAADDSGLPNDRFFAVRPEGSVSTLKIQRTERGDSAVYLCASSSIGSGISNEQFFGPGTRLTVL.

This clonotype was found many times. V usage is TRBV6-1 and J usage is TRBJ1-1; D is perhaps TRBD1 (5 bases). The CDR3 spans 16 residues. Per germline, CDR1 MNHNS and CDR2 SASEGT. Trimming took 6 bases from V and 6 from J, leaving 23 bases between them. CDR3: CASRHGADGGVPEAFF. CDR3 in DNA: TGTGCCAGCAGGCATGGGGCTGACGGGGGTGTACCTGAAGCTTTCTTT.

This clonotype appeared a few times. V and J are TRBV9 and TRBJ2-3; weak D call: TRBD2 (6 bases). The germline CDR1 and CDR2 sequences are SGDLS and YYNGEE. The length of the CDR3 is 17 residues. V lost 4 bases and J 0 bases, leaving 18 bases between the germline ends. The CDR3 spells CASSRGTSRLSTDTQYF. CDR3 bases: TGTGCCAGCAGCAGAGGGACTTCTCGTTTGAGCACAGATACGCAGTATTTT.

CDR3 loop: CASSPSIRYSGNTIYF. The DNA for the CDR3 is TGTGCCAGCTCACCATCTATCCGCTACTCTGGAAACACCATATATTTT. J is TRBJ1-3 and V is TRBV18; D is ambiguous. The germline V gene has CDR1 KGHSH and CDR2 LQKENI. Trimming took off 2 bases at V and 0 bases at J, with 11 bases between the two ends. The CDR3 has 16 residues.

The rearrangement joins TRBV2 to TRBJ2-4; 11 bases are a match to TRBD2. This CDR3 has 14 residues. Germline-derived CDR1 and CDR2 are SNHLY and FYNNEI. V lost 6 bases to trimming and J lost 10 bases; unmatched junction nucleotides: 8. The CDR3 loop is CASRELAGADIQYF. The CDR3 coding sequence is TGTGCCAGCAGGGAACTAGCGGGAGCCGATATTCAGTACTTC.

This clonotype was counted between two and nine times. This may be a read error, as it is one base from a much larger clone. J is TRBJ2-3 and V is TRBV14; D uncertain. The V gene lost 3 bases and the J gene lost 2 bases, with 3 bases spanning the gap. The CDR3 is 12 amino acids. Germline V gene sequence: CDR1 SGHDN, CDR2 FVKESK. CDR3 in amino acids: CASSHTTDTQYF. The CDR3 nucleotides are TGTGCCAGCAGCCACACCACAGATACGCAGTATTTT. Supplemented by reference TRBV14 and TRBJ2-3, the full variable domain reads EAGVTQFPSHSVIEKGQTVTLRCDPISGHDNLYWYRRVMGKEIKFLLHFVKESKQDESGMPNNRFLAERTGGTYSTLKVQPAELEDSGVYFCASSHTTDTQYFGPGTRLTVL.

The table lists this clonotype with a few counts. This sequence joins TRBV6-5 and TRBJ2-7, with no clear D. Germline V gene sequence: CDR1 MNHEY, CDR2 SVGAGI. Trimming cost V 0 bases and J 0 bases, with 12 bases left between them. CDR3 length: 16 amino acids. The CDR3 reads CASSYSWTRSSYEQYF. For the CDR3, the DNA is TGTGCCAGCAGTTACTCATGGACCAGGAGCTCCTACGAGCAGTACTTC.

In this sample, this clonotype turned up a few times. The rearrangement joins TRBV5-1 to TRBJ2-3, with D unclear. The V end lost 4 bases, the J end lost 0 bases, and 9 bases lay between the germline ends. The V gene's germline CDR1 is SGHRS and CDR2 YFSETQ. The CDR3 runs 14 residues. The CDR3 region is CASSPSRSTDTQYF. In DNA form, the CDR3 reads TGCGCCAGCAGCCCCTCGCGCAGCACAGATACGCAGTATTTT. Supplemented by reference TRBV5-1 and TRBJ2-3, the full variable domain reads KAGVTQTPRYLIKTRGQQVTLSCSPISGHRSVSWYQQTPGQGLQFLFEYFSETQRNKGNFPGRFSGRQFSNSRSEMNVSTLELGDSALYLCASSPSRSTDTQYFGPGTRLTVL.